This T cell receptor beta chain was recorded in a study of cytomegalovirus exposure and HLA in healthy donors. The PCR ran on 60 Vbeta and 13 Jbeta primers. The protocol was immunoSEQ multiplex PCR, while the TCRdb copy is restricted to in-frame clones and leaves out a portion. The sample has approximately 110,000 clones, roughly 80% seen once; the top ten hold approximately 4.1%. This CDR3 comprises 12 residues. The germline CDR1 and CDR2 sequences are SGHVS and FNYEAQ. Deletions cut 3 bases from V and 5 bases from J, with 7 bases between. What was sequenced was PBMCs. This TCR was sampled from a woman aged 40 to 50 in good health and CMV-seronegative. This chain links TRBV7-6 with TRBJ2-5; D not resolved. The CDR3 reads CASSFFSETQYF. The CDR3 DNA is TGTGCCAGCAGCTTCTTCTCTGAGACCCAGTACTTC.